This T cell receptor (beta chain) was identified during a study of blood T cell repertoires in COVID-19. Turning to the study itself: COVID-19 samples from acute and convalescent phases originated in the United States, Italy and Spain. PBMCs, B-cell-depleted T cells, or T cells provided the cDNA or gDNA that made up the material.

As handled by the study authors: Reference gene primer amplification yielded estimated nucleated cell counts. The assay was immunoSEQ multiplex PCR, and TCRdb's table has in-frame clones only and misses some. V, J and clone size reflect that table, while D and trimming were determined from the DNA. Among 95,000 to 100,000 clones listed, 70% to 85% were seen once. The count of this clone is one. Looked up from germline, CDR1 is SEHNR and CDR2 is FQNEAQ (reference sequence). Trimming removed 5 bases from V and 1 base from J, with 8 bases in between. The length of the CDR3 is 13 residues. Sequences were obtained from peripheral blood. This clonotype originated in a human donor in a cohort sampled during active COVID-19. V is TRBV7-9 and J is TRBJ1-1; TRBD1 is a possible D gene (5 bases). CDR3 sequence reads: CASSQGGNTEAFF. The CDR3 DNA reads TGTGCCAGCAGCCAGGGTGGGAACACTGAAGCTTTCTTT. The variable domain in full, with the rest retrieved from reference TRBV7-9 and TRBJ1-1, is DTGVSQNPRHKITKRGQNVTFRCDPISEHNRLYWYRQTLGQGPEFLTYFQNEAQLEKSRLLSDRFSAERPKGSFSTLEIQRTEQGDSAMYLCASSQGGNTEAFFGQGTRLTVV.